The following is a TCR beta chain sequence with its context. The CDR3 is 16 residues long. Trimming pared 5 bases from V and 1 base from J, leaving 14 bases between. Germline CDR1 reads LGHDT; CDR2 reads YNNKEL (reference sequence). The data were taken from a study of blood T cell repertoires in COVID-19. The wider study: The origin of the acute and convalescent COVID-19 samples was the United States, Italy and Spain.

How the authors handled the data: Cell counts per sample came from amplifying reference gene primers. Using immunoSEQ multiplex PCR, the repertoire was profiled, and TCRdb retains in-frame clones only, with some absent. The D gene and trimming were derived from the DNA, and the V and J assignments and clone size from that table. This sample has roughly 370,000 clones, with approximately 90% found just once. Those who participated ranged in age from about 18 to 95 years and resided in about 24 US areas. Cohorts were determined from participant-reported clinical history. The sample comprised PBMCs or T cells enriched from blood (not recorded which). This chain links TRBV3-1 (or the pseudogene TRBV3-2) with TRBJ2-2, with D perhaps TRBD2 (5 bases). The TCR originated in a woman aged 50 to 65 who had recovered from COVID-19. The CDR3 sequence is CASSTRGGRNTGELFF. The CDR3 nucleotides are TGTGCCAGCAGCACTCGAGGCGGGCGGAACACCGGGGAGCTGTTTTTT.